The 6 T cell receptor beta chains given below trace back to one sample, sequenced in a study of CD8+CD57+ T cells in acquired aplastic anemia. Genomic DNA served as template for TCR beta VDJ and CDR3 profiling. TCRdb independently ran MiXCR on the reads; one entry per CDR3 protein. Of around 120,000 distinct CDR3 sequences in the sample, almost 40% were seen once. Patients selected for sequencing had displayed CD8+CD57+ cell expansion by flow cytometry. Material for sequencing was sorted CD4+, CD8+, or CD8+CD57+ T cells (not recorded which) from PBMCs. Receptor source: a human donor with aplastic anemia.

The V and J genes are TRBV3-1 and TRBJ1-4; 7 bases line up with TRBD1. The trim removed 10 bases at V and 7 bases at J, leaving 18 bases unmatched. Germline V CDR1 and CDR2: LGHDT, YNNKEL (reference sequence). The CDR3 spans 16 residues. The DNA for the CDR3 is TGTGCCACAGCCCCAGATCCAACAGGGGTGGTTGAAAAACTGTTTTTT. The encoded protein is CATAPDPTGVVEKLFF.

The rearrangement uses TRBV7-9 and TRBJ2-7, with a weak D call TRBD2 (5 bases). The CDR3 covers 14 residues. Trimming removed 1 base at V and 7 bases at J, with 14 bases between. Germline CDR1 SEHNR, CDR2 FQNEAQ (reference sequence). In nucleotides, the CDR3 is TGTGCCAGCAGCTTAGAGTGGGCAGGAGGTGAGCAGTACGTC. Translation: CASSLEWAGGEQYV.

This chain joins TRBV24-1 and TRBJ2-7, with 9 bases that match TRBD1. Germline-derived CDR1 and CDR2 are KGHDR and SFDVKD. V gave up 3 bases and J gave up 4 bases; unmatched junction bases: 9. This CDR3 spans 16 amino acids. The CDR3 spells CATSDPSGTGIYEQYF. The CDR3 nucleotides are TGTGCCACCAGTGATCCCTCCGGGACAGGGATTTACGAGCAGTACTTC.

This clonotype was seen ten or more times. This sequence joins TRBV2 and TRBJ2-2; TRBD2 aligns across 9 bases. The CDR3 length is 17 residues. Germline CDR1 reads SNHLY; CDR2 reads FYNNEI. The trim removed 6 bases at V and 6 bases at J, leaving 14 bases unmatched. The DNA of the CDR3 is TGTGCCAGCAGGAAGGAGCGGGGGGCCGGACTTCCCGGGGAGCTGTTTTTT. Translation gives CASRKERGAGLPGELFF.

Many counts were recorded for this clonotype. The chain recombines TRBV20-1 with TRBJ2-3, with a weak D call TRBD1 (5 bases). Looked up from germline, CDR1 is DFQATT and CDR2 is SNEGSKA (reference sequence). This CDR3 is built from 13 residues. Between the trimmed V and J ends, which lost 5 bases and 4 bases, there was a span of 13 bases. The chain's CDR3 is CSAFPSGSDTQYF. CDR3 DNA: TGCAGTGCTTTCCCTTCAGGGTCAGATACGCAGTATTTT.

This clonotype was counted many times. The chain couples TRBV6-4 to TRBJ2-1, with D perhaps TRBD2 (7 bases). This CDR3 region has 16 residues. Looked up from germline, CDR1 is MRHNA and CDR2 is SNTAGT. Deletions cut 3 bases from V and 3 bases from J, with 15 bases between. For the CDR3, the DNA is TGTGCCAGCAGTGAGGAGGGGGGGCAGCTCTACAATGAGCAGTTCTTC. Amino acids: CASSEEGGQLYNEQFF.